Listed below are T cell receptor beta chains from one sample, sequenced in a study of blood T cell repertoires in COVID-19. Here immunoSEQ multiplex PCR was the method, and the copy in TCRdb shows in-frame clones only, minus some. Of roughly 100,000 clones listed, about nine tenths were seen once; the top ten hold around 4%. Sequences were obtained from peripheral blood. The receptors come from a man between 18 and 35 years old with acute or convalescent COVID-19. Both conserved end residues are part of each CDR3. Fields, in order: clone size, J gene, D gene, V gene, CDR3 DNA, CDR3 protein. A D gene is named only where the DNA matches it firmly. Clone sizes are given selectively: once, few, many, or a class where the clone is expanded.

size: -; J: TRBJ1-1; D: -; V: TRBV6-6; DNA: TGTGCCAGCAGCCTGGGGGCCTTTTGGAACACTGAAGCTTTCTTT; CDR3: CASSLGAFWNTEAFF
size: -; J: TRBJ2-3; D: TRBD2; V: TRBV27; DNA: TGTGCCAGCAGTACCTTAGACCTCGGAGGCGGGAGTACCTTCCGTCCTAGCACAGATACGCAGTATTTT; CDR3: CASSTLDLGGGSTFRPSTDTQYF
size: -; J: TRBJ2-5; D: TRBD2; V: TRBV2; DNA: TGTGCCAGCAGAGCGACTAGCGGGATTGGAGAGACCCAGTACTTC; CDR3: CASRATSGIGETQYF
size: once; J: TRBJ2-7; D: TRBD1; V: TRBV28; DNA: TGTGCCAGCAGCGCCCTGGACAGGGGAAAACCCTACGAGCAGTACTTC; CDR3: CASSALDRGKPYEQYF
size: -; J: TRBJ1-2; D: TRBD1; V: TRBV20-1; DNA: TGCAGTGCTAGTCGGACAGGCGACGGCTACACCTTC; CDR3: CSASRTGDGYTF
size: -; J: TRBJ1-1; D: TRBD1; V: TRBV4-1; DNA: TGCGCCAGCAGCCAAGCAGACAGGGGGCGCGGTGAAGCTTTCTTT; CDR3: CASSQADRGRGEAFF
size: -; J: TRBJ1-6; D: TRBD1; V: TRBV11-2; DNA: TGTGCCAGCAGCTTAGAAGACAGGGAAATTTCACCCCTCCACTTT; CDR3: CASSLEDREISPLHF
size: -; J: TRBJ2-7; D: TRBD1; V: TRBV5-4; DNA: TGTGCCAGCAGCTTGGGAGGGACAGAGTCCTACGAGCAGTACTTC; CDR3: CASSLGGTESYEQYF
size: -; J: TRBJ2-7; D: -; V: TRBV4-2; DNA: TGTGCCAGCAGCCCTACCCCTACCTACGAGCAGTACTTC; CDR3: CASSPTPTYEQYF
size: -; J: TRBJ2-7; D: TRBD1; V: TRBV7-7; DNA: TGTGCCAGCAGCCATATCGGGACAGAGAACTACGAGCAGTACTTC; CDR3: CASSHIGTENYEQYF
size: -; J: TRBJ1-2; D: -; V: TRBV11-2; DNA: TGTGCCAGCAGCCCGAGAACTGGGACTGCGTCGGGTGATAGCTACACCTTC; CDR3: CASSPRTGTASGDSYTF
size: -; J: TRBJ1-6; D: -; V: TRBV30; DNA: TGTGCCTGGAGTGTACGACAGAGGCGGTATAATTCACCCCTCCACTTT; CDR3: CAWSVRQRRYNSPLHF
size: once; J: TRBJ2-1; D: TRBD1; V: TRBV24-1; DNA: TGTGCCACCAGTGACCACAGGGGAATCGACAATGAGCAGTTCTTC; CDR3: CATSDHRGIDNEQFF
size: -; J: TRBJ1-2; D: TRBD1; V: TRBV19; DNA: TGTGCCAGTAGTTTAAGGGACAGGGGATTACCTAACTATGGCTACACCTTC; CDR3: CASSLRDRGLPNYGYTF
size: once; J: TRBJ2-2; D: TRBD1; V: TRBV29-1; DNA: TGCAGCGTCGGGACAGGAGGGCTCGGGGAGCTGTTTTTT; CDR3: CSVGTGGLGELFF
size: -; J: TRBJ1-2; D: -; V: TRBV6-4; DNA: TGTGCCAGCAGTGACCAGGGAGGGGCTAACTATGGCTACACCTTC; CDR3: CASSDQGGANYGYTF
size: -; J: TRBJ2-1; D: -; V: TRBV6-5; DNA: TGTGCCAGCAGTTATATCGGAGTTAGGGAGCAGTTCTTC; CDR3: CASSYIGVREQFF
size: -; J: TRBJ2-3; D: -; V: TRBV18; DNA: TGTGCCAGCTCACCAGACGGGATTCAGGAACGCACAGATACGCAGTATTTT; CDR3: CASSPDGIQERTDTQYF
size: -; J: TRBJ1-2; D: TRBD1; V: TRBV12-3/TRBV12-4; DNA: TGTGCCAGCAGCCACAGGACAGGGAATGGCTACACCTTC; CDR3: CASSHRTGNGYTF
size: -; J: TRBJ2-3; D: TRBD2; V: TRBV5-1; DNA: TGCGCCAGCAGCTATCGGTTAGCGGGGGCCGGGCAGGGAGATACGCAGTATTTT; CDR3: CASSYRLAGAGQGDTQYF
size: -; J: TRBJ1-1; D: -; V: TRBV27; DNA: TGTGCCAGCAGCACACAGGGTTACACTGAAGCTTTCTTT; CDR3: CASSTQGYTEAFF
size: -; J: TRBJ1-5; D: -; V: TRBV2; DNA: TGTGCCAGCAGTGAAATCGGGGAGCAGGCCCAGCATTTT; CDR3: CASSEIGEQAQHF
size: -; J: TRBJ2-5; D: -; V: TRBV5-6; DNA: TGTGCCAGCAGCTTATTACACAGTATGGAGACCCAGTACTTC; CDR3: CASSLLHSMETQYF
size: -; J: TRBJ1-5; D: TRBD1; V: TRBV19; DNA: TGTGCCAGTAGTATTTCAGGGGGGACGCAGCCCCAGCATTTT; CDR3: CASSISGGTQPQHF
size: -; J: TRBJ1-4; D: -; V: TRBV7-9; DNA: TGTGCCAGCAGCCCACGGCAGGGTCTAAATGAAAAACTGTTTTTT; CDR3: CASSPRQGLNEKLFF
size: -; J: TRBJ1-2; D: -; V: TRBV24-1; DNA: TGTGCCACCAGTGATCGGGACATCTATGGCTACACCTTC; CDR3: CATSDRDIYGYTF
size: -; J: TRBJ1-1; D: -; V: TRBV11-2; DNA: TGTGCCAGCAGCTCCGGGGCCGGGGGGGTCGAGGACACTGAAGCTTTCTTT; CDR3: CASSSGAGGVEDTEAFF
size: -; J: TRBJ1-3; D: -; V: TRBV3-1/TRBV3-2; DNA: TGTGCCAGCAGCCGAATCCTGGCGGGATCTCACACCATATATTTT; CDR3: CASSRILAGSHTIYF
size: -; J: TRBJ1-2; D: -; V: TRBV7-2; DNA: TGTGCCAGCAGCTTTCGACCCCAGGAAAGCATCCGTGCTTATGGCTACACCTTC; CDR3: CASSFRPQESIRAYGYTF
size: -; J: TRBJ2-1; D: TRBD2; V: TRBV19; DNA: TGTGCCAGTAGCAGCGGGACTAGCGCTTCCAATGAGCAGTTCTTC; CDR3: CASSSGTSASNEQFF
size: once; J: TRBJ1-1; D: -; V: TRBV11-2; DNA: TGTGCCAGCAGCTTAGGCCCATCTGACTCCACTGAAGCTTTCTTT; CDR3: CASSLGPSDSTEAFF
size: -; J: TRBJ2-7; D: TRBD2; V: TRBV10-2; DNA: TGCGCCAGCAGTGAGTCGCGCCGCAACAGTCGGGAGGGGGAGCAGTACTTC; CDR3: CASSESRRNSREGEQYF
size: -; J: TRBJ1-2; D: -; V: TRBV18; DNA: TGTGCCAGCTCCACCACCGGGGTCGGGTCAGATGGCTACACCTTC; CDR3: CASSTTGVGSDGYTF
size: -; J: TRBJ1-5; D: -; V: TRBV6-5; DNA: TGTGCCAGCAGTTACTCTGAGAATCAGCCCCAGCATTTT; CDR3: CASSYSENQPQHF
size: -; J: TRBJ2-2; D: TRBD1; V: TRBV5-6; DNA: TGTGCCAGCAGCTTGGTTGGCAGGGGGACCGGGGAGCTGTTTTTT; CDR3: CASSLVGRGTGELFF
size: -; J: TRBJ2-7; D: TRBD1; V: TRBV5-1; DNA: TGCGCCAGCAGCTTGGCCCCGACAGGGGGCGCATCCTACGAGCAGTACTTC; CDR3: CASSLAPTGGASYEQYF
size: -; J: TRBJ2-1; D: -; V: TRBV5-1; DNA: TGCGCCAGCAGCTTTTTTGACCCCTCGGGTGAGCAGTTCTTC; CDR3: CASSFFDPSGEQFF
size: -; J: TRBJ2-5; D: TRBD1; V: TRBV13; DNA: TGTGCCAGCAGCTTTACCCCCGACAGGGTAGAAGAGACCCAGTACTTC; CDR3: CASSFTPDRVEETQYF
size: -; J: TRBJ2-5; D: TRBD1; V: TRBV19; DNA: TGTGCCAGTAGTATAATCCAGGGGGCGAATGGGGAGACCCAGTACTTC; CDR3: CASSIIQGANGETQYF
size: -; J: TRBJ1-4; D: -; V: TRBV25-1; DNA: TGTGCCAGCAGTGAATATCTGGCAGGGGTTAATGAAAAACTGTTTTTT; CDR3: CASSEYLAGVNEKLFF
size: -; J: TRBJ1-1; D: -; V: TRBV7-6; DNA: TGTGCCAGCAGCTTGCCCGTCCCCGCGACTGAAGCTTTCTTT; CDR3: CASSLPVPATEAFF
size: -; J: TRBJ1-1; D: -; V: TRBV10-3; DNA: TGTGCCATCAGTGAGCTGGAAGCGGAAAGGGATACTGAAGCTTTCTTT; CDR3: CAISELEAERDTEAFF
size: -; J: TRBJ2-2; D: TRBD2; V: TRBV4-2; DNA: TGTGCCAGCAGCCGGGCCGGGACTAGCGGGGGGACCGGGGAGCTGTTTTTT; CDR3: CASSRAGTSGGTGELFF
size: few; J: TRBJ2-6; D: -; V: TRBV29-1; DNA: TGCAGCGTTGATTCGGGCTCTGGGGCCAACGTCCTGACTTTC; CDR3: CSVDSGSGANVLTF
size: once; J: TRBJ1-2; D: -; V: TRBV10-3; DNA: TGTGCCATCAATCCGGGACAAGACTATGGCTACACCTTC; CDR3: CAINPGQDYGYTF
size: -; J: TRBJ2-2; D: -; V: TRBV14; DNA: TGTGCCAGCAGCCAAGACGGAAGGATTAAGGGGACCGGGGAGCTGTTTTTT; CDR3: CASSQDGRIKGTGELFF
size: once; J: TRBJ1-1; D: -; V: TRBV19; DNA: TGTGCCAGTAGTAAACAGGGACCGAGGAACACTGAAGCTTTCTTT; CDR3: CASSKQGPRNTEAFF
size: -; J: TRBJ2-1; D: -; V: TRBV29-1; DNA: TGCAGCGTTGAATTATTTGAGCAGTTCTTC; CDR3: CSVELFEQFF
size: -; J: TRBJ2-1; D: TRBD2; V: TRBV6-6; DNA: TGTACCAGCAGTCCATTAAAAAGCGGGAGTATGGGGAATGAGCAGTTCTTC; CDR3: CTSSPLKSGSMGNEQFF
size: -; J: TRBJ2-7; D: -; V: TRBV7-6; DNA: TGTGCCAGCAGCTTAACCCCTTTTCAGGGGGGAATCTACGAGCAGTACTTC; CDR3: CASSLTPFQGGIYEQYF
size: -; J: TRBJ1-2; D: -; V: TRBV27; DNA: TGTGCCAGCAGTGACTTTGGATATGGCTACACCTTC; CDR3: CASSDFGYGYTF
size: -; J: TRBJ1-5; D: TRBD1; V: TRBV27; DNA: TGTGCCAGCAGGCCCGGACAGGGGCCGAATCAGCCCCAGCATTTT; CDR3: CASRPGQGPNQPQHF
size: -; J: TRBJ2-3; D: TRBD2; V: TRBV9; DNA: TGTGCCAGCAGCGTAGGTCCCGCGGGAGGTCAAGATACGCAGTATTTT; CDR3: CASSVGPAGGQDTQYF
size: -; J: TRBJ1-5; D: TRBD1; V: TRBV20-1; DNA: TGCAGTGCTAGTTCCCCCGTCGGGGCGGGACAGGAAAGGCAGCCCCAGCATTTT; CDR3: CSASSPVGAGQERQPQHF